The rows below give T cell receptor beta chains drawn from one sample of a study of cytomegalovirus exposure and HLA in healthy donors. The table came from immunoSEQ multiplex PCR; TCRdb's copy has only in-frame clones and leaves some out. The sample yields about 190,000 clones, 80% to 90% seen once. What was sequenced was PBMCs. The receptors stem from a middle-aged man in good health and CMV-seropositive. The CDR3 runs from the conserved cysteine through the conserved F or W. The D gene is left open where the match is weak. Some rows have no size entry. The others give once, few or many, or a class for an expanded clone.

CDR3 DNA: TGCGCCAGCAGCTTGGCCGGGAGTGATCAGCCCCAGCATTTT
CDR3 protein: CASSLAGSDQPQHF
J gene: TRBJ1-5
D gene: NA
V gene: TRBV5-1
clone size: NA

CDR3 DNA: TGCGCCAGCAGCTCAGACGCAAGAGGCTATGGCTACACCTTC
CDR3 protein: CASSSDARGYGYTF
J gene: TRBJ1-2
D gene: NA
V gene: TRBV5-1
clone size: NA

CDR3 DNA: TGCGCCAGCAGTGGAAGGGGTGAAGCTTTCTTT
CDR3 protein: CASSGRGEAFF
J gene: TRBJ1-1
D gene: NA
V gene: TRBV10-1
clone size: NA

CDR3 DNA: TGTGCCAGCAGCGAGGGGACAGGGAGCAATTCACCCCTCCACTTT
CDR3 protein: CASSEGTGSNSPLHF
J gene: TRBJ1-6
D gene: TRBD1
V gene: TRBV9
clone size: NA

CDR3 DNA: TGCGCCAGCAGCTTGCAAGGGGGAAGGACCGGGGAGCTGTTTTTT
CDR3 protein: CASSLQGGRTGELFF
J gene: TRBJ2-2
D gene: NA
V gene: TRBV5-1
clone size: NA

CDR3 DNA: TGTGCCAGCAGCCCGTCGGGAGCCGACTACAATGAGCAGTTCTTC
CDR3 protein: CASSPSGADYNEQFF
J gene: TRBJ2-1
D gene: NA
V gene: TRBV4-2
clone size: NA

CDR3 DNA: TGTGCCAGCAGTTCATTGGGACAGGACCCCCGGGGTGAGCAGTTCTTC
CDR3 protein: CASSSLGQDPRGEQFF
J gene: TRBJ2-1
D gene: TRBD1
V gene: TRBV28
clone size: NA

CDR3 DNA: TGTGCCAGCAGCCAAGACCTGTTCGGGGGGTTGACCGGCTACACCTTC
CDR3 protein: CASSQDLFGGLTGYTF
J gene: TRBJ1-2
D gene: NA
V gene: TRBV14
clone size: once

CDR3 DNA: TGTGCCAGTAGGGGGACAATCTCCTACGAGCAGTACTTC
CDR3 protein: CASRGTISYEQYF
J gene: TRBJ2-7
D gene: NA
V gene: TRBV19
clone size: NA

CDR3 DNA: TGTGCCAGCAGCTCGGGACTCCATATACGCGAGCAGTTCTTC
CDR3 protein: CASSSGLHIREQFF
J gene: TRBJ2-1
D gene: NA
V gene: TRBV11-2
clone size: NA

CDR3 DNA: TGTGCCAGCAGTCCCATTAAGGGGGGGGCTTCAGCTTTCTTT
CDR3 protein: CASSPIKGGASAFF
J gene: TRBJ1-1
D gene: NA
V gene: TRBV27
clone size: NA

CDR3 DNA: TGTGCCATCGGGCCCTCCGGGGTCGGGGAGCTGTTTTTT
CDR3 protein: CAIGPSGVGELFF
J gene: TRBJ2-2
D gene: NA
V gene: TRBV6-6
clone size: NA

CDR3 DNA: TGTGCCAGCAGCCGAAGCGGGACCACCTACGAGCAGTACTTC
CDR3 protein: CASSRSGTTYEQYF
J gene: TRBJ2-7
D gene: TRBD2
V gene: TRBV4-2
clone size: few

CDR3 DNA: TGTGCCAGCAGTTTACGCGGCAGGGATGAAAAACTGTTTTTT
CDR3 protein: CASSLRGRDEKLFF
J gene: TRBJ1-4
D gene: NA
V gene: TRBV27
clone size: NA

CDR3 DNA: TGTGCCAGCATGGACACGACTGAAGCTTTCTTT
CDR3 protein: CASMDTTEAFF
J gene: TRBJ1-1
D gene: NA
V gene: TRBV19
clone size: NA

CDR3 DNA: TGTGCCAGCTCACCAAGGGGACAGGGGTACAATGAGCAGTTCTTC
CDR3 protein: CASSPRGQGYNEQFF
J gene: TRBJ2-1
D gene: TRBD1
V gene: TRBV18
clone size: NA

CDR3 DNA: TGCAGCGTTGGAAGGCGGGGGGGAACATACGAGCAGTACTTC
CDR3 protein: CSVGRRGGTYEQYF
J gene: TRBJ2-7
D gene: TRBD2
V gene: TRBV29-1
clone size: NA

CDR3 DNA: TGCGCCAGCAGCTCGGGGACGGGGGGCTATGGCTACACCTTC
CDR3 protein: CASSSGTGGYGYTF
J gene: TRBJ1-2
D gene: NA
V gene: TRBV5-1
clone size: NA

CDR3 DNA: TGCAGCGTTTTTCTGGAGCCGGTGTACAATGAGCAGTTCTTC
CDR3 protein: CSVFLEPVYNEQFF
J gene: TRBJ2-1
D gene: NA
V gene: TRBV29-1
clone size: NA

CDR3 DNA: TGTGCCAGCAGCTCGGGGACAGGGTCGAACACCGGGGAGCTGTTTTTT
CDR3 protein: CASSSGTGSNTGELFF
J gene: TRBJ2-2
D gene: TRBD1
V gene: TRBV7-9
clone size: once

CDR3 DNA: TGTGTCAGAAGCTTAATCCGGGTGGAGACAGGGCCCTACGAGCAGTACTTC
CDR3 protein: CVRSLIRVETGPYEQYF
J gene: TRBJ2-7
D gene: NA
V gene: TRBV7-5
clone size: NA

CDR3 DNA: TGTGCCTGGAGTCCTCTGGGAGGGGTGAACAGAATCCGAGATACGCAGTATTTT
CDR3 protein: CAWSPLGGVNRIRDTQYF
J gene: TRBJ2-3
D gene: TRBD2
V gene: TRBV30
clone size: NA

CDR3 DNA: TGTGCCAGCAGCCGGACTAGCGGGAGAGGCGATGAGCAGTTCTTC
CDR3 protein: CASSRTSGRGDEQFF
J gene: TRBJ2-1
D gene: TRBD2
V gene: TRBV5-4
clone size: NA

CDR3 DNA: TGTGCCACCAGCAGAGGGACTACGATAATAGGTGAGCAGTTCTTC
CDR3 protein: CATSRGTTIIGEQFF
J gene: TRBJ2-1
D gene: NA
V gene: TRBV15
clone size: NA

CDR3 DNA: TGTGCCAGCAGCCGTGGGACTAGCATAGCCTACGAGCAGTACTTC
CDR3 protein: CASSRGTSIAYEQYF
J gene: TRBJ2-7
D gene: TRBD2
V gene: TRBV9
clone size: NA

CDR3 DNA: TGTGCCAGCAGCAAGGGACATATAGACATTCAGTACTTC
CDR3 protein: CASSKGHIDIQYF
J gene: TRBJ2-4
D gene: NA
V gene: TRBV9
clone size: NA

CDR3 DNA: TGTGCCAGCAGCTTAGCCCGCCAGAGCAATCAGCCCCAGCATTTT
CDR3 protein: CASSLARQSNQPQHF
J gene: TRBJ1-5
D gene: NA
V gene: TRBV7-8
clone size: few

CDR3 DNA: TGCAGCGCAGGGACAAGACCAAACCTTAGCAATCAGCCCCAGCATTTT
CDR3 protein: CSAGTRPNLSNQPQHF
J gene: TRBJ1-5
D gene: NA
V gene: TRBV29-1
clone size: once

CDR3 DNA: TGTGCCAGCAGTCCTCCGGGACAGGGCCCCTACGAGCAGTACTTC
CDR3 protein: CASSPPGQGPYEQYF
J gene: TRBJ2-7
D gene: TRBD1
V gene: TRBV13
clone size: NA

CDR3 DNA: TGCGCCAGCAGCCAAGACCCCGGGGGGACTAATGAAAAACTGTTTTTT
CDR3 protein: CASSQDPGGTNEKLFF
J gene: TRBJ1-4
D gene: NA
V gene: TRBV4-1
clone size: few

CDR3 DNA: TGTGCCAGTAGCCTGACAGGGCCCGAGAACACTGAAGCTTTCTTT
CDR3 protein: CASSLTGPENTEAFF
J gene: TRBJ1-1
D gene: TRBD1
V gene: TRBV19
clone size: NA

CDR3 DNA: TGTGCCAGCAGCTATTACAGCAATCGACTAGCGGGAGGTTACGAGCAGTACTTC
CDR3 protein: CASSYYSNRLAGGYEQYF
J gene: TRBJ2-7
D gene: TRBD2
V gene: TRBV5-6
clone size: NA

CDR3 DNA: TGTGCCAGCAGCAAAGGGGCGCGGCGGGGCGTTATGGAAGAGACCCAGTACTTC
CDR3 protein: CASSKGARRGVMEETQYF
J gene: TRBJ2-5
D gene: NA
V gene: TRBV21-1
clone size: NA

CDR3 DNA: TGTGCCAGCAGTGGACCCGTTTCTAGCGGGAGGTTCCACGAGCAGTACTTC
CDR3 protein: CASSGPVSSGRFHEQYF
J gene: TRBJ2-7
D gene: TRBD2
V gene: TRBV6-1
clone size: few

CDR3 DNA: TGCGCCAGCAGGACCGGGTCGTCCGACGAGCAGTACTTC
CDR3 protein: CASRTGSSDEQYF
J gene: TRBJ2-7
D gene: NA
V gene: TRBV5-1
clone size: NA

CDR3 DNA: TGTGCCAGCAGCTTTCCGGGAGGCTACGAGCAGTACTTC
CDR3 protein: CASSFPGGYEQYF
J gene: TRBJ2-7
D gene: TRBD2
V gene: TRBV7-2
clone size: NA

CDR3 DNA: TGTGCCAGCAGCGGGGACAGGAACTATAATTCACCCCTCCACTTT
CDR3 protein: CASSGDRNYNSPLHF
J gene: TRBJ1-6
D gene: TRBD1
V gene: TRBV2
clone size: once

CDR3 DNA: TGTGCCAGCAGTTTCCTTGGGACAGGGGATCGGGAGACCCAGTACTTC
CDR3 protein: CASSFLGTGDRETQYF
J gene: TRBJ2-5
D gene: TRBD1
V gene: TRBV7-2
clone size: NA

CDR3 DNA: TGTGCCAGCAGTGGGGGCCGCGTCCTTGGCTACACCTTC
CDR3 protein: CASSGGRVLGYTF
J gene: TRBJ1-2
D gene: NA
V gene: TRBV2
clone size: few

CDR3 DNA: TGTGCCAGCAGCTTGAGCGGGAGGGCCCCCTACGAGCAGTACTTC
CDR3 protein: CASSLSGRAPYEQYF
J gene: TRBJ2-7
D gene: TRBD2
V gene: TRBV7-2
clone size: few

CDR3 DNA: TGCGCCAGCAGCCAAGGGGCGCGGACGGGGCAAGAGACCCAGTACTTC
CDR3 protein: CASSQGARTGQETQYF
J gene: TRBJ2-5
D gene: NA
V gene: TRBV4-3
clone size: once

CDR3 DNA: TGTGCCAGCAGCTTAGACACAGGGAGGGTCGGCTACACCTTC
CDR3 protein: CASSLDTGRVGYTF
J gene: TRBJ1-2
D gene: NA
V gene: TRBV7-3
clone size: NA

CDR3 DNA: TGTGCCAGCAGTTTGAGGCAGACCGGGGAGCTGTTTTTT
CDR3 protein: CASSLRQTGELFF
J gene: TRBJ2-2
D gene: NA
V gene: TRBV28
clone size: NA

CDR3 DNA: TGTGCCAGCAGCCTCGGGACAGGGATGAATGAAAAACTGTTTTTT
CDR3 protein: CASSLGTGMNEKLFF
J gene: TRBJ1-4
D gene: TRBD1
V gene: TRBV9
clone size: NA

CDR3 DNA: TGCAGCGGGGGACAGTCCTACGAGCAGTACTTC
CDR3 protein: CSGGQSYEQYF
J gene: TRBJ2-7
D gene: TRBD1
V gene: TRBV29-1
clone size: once

CDR3 DNA: TGTGCCAGCAGCCAAGAGGTTGCAGTCCACACCGGGGAGCTGTTTTTT
CDR3 protein: CASSQEVAVHTGELFF
J gene: TRBJ2-2
D gene: NA
V gene: TRBV4-2
clone size: NA

CDR3 DNA: TGTGCCAGCAGCCCGGGACAGGGGTCAAATCAGCCCCAGCATTTT
CDR3 protein: CASSPGQGSNQPQHF
J gene: TRBJ1-5
D gene: TRBD1
V gene: TRBV5-6
clone size: NA

CDR3 DNA: TGCGCCAGCAGCTCGACAGGGCAAGAGACCCAGTACTTC
CDR3 protein: CASSSTGQETQYF
J gene: TRBJ2-5
D gene: TRBD1
V gene: TRBV5-1
clone size: few

CDR3 DNA: TGTGCCAGCAGCTACGGGTCGGACAGGCCTCTGATTGAGCAGTTCTTC
CDR3 protein: CASSYGSDRPLIEQFF
J gene: TRBJ2-1
D gene: TRBD1
V gene: TRBV9
clone size: NA

CDR3 DNA: TGTGCCAGCAGCCCCGCTCGGGTCGGGAGGGAGCAGTTCTTC
CDR3 protein: CASSPARVGREQFF
J gene: TRBJ2-1
D gene: TRBD2
V gene: TRBV5-4
clone size: NA

CDR3 DNA: TGTGCCAGCTCAGGACAGGCCACTGGGGGGACCCAGTACTTC
CDR3 protein: CASSGQATGGTQYF
J gene: TRBJ2-5
D gene: TRBD1
V gene: TRBV28
clone size: NA